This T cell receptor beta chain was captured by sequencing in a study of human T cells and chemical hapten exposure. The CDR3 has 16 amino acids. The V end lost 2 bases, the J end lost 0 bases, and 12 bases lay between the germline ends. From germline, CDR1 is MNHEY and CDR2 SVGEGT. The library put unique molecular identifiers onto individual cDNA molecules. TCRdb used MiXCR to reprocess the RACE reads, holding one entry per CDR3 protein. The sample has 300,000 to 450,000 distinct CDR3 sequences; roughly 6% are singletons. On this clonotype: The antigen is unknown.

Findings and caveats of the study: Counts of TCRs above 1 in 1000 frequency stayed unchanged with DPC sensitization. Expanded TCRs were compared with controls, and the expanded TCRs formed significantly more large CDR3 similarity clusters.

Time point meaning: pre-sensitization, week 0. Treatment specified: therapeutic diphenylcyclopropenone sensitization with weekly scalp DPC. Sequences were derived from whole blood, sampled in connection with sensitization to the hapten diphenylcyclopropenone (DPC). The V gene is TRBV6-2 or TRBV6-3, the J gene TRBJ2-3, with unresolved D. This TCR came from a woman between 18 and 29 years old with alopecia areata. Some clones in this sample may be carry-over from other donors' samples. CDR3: CASSYRAAVSTDTQYF. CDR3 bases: TGTGCCAGCAGTTACAGGGCCGCCGTGAGCACAGATACGCAGTATTTT.